What follows describes a single T cell receptor (beta chain). Per germline, CDR1 MDHEN and CDR2 SYDVKM. V lost 5 bases, J lost 0 bases, and 14 bases lay in between. This CDR3 comprises 15 residues. The sample comes from a study of Graves' ophthalmopathy and Graves' hyperthyroidism. Amplification targeted the TCR beta CDR3 regions, with RNA transcripts as the source material. In the first round, RT-PCR was carried out with HTBI primers, and a multiplex PCR formed the second round. MiXCR, applied by TCRdb to the multiplex PCR reads, yields one record per CDR3 protein. The sample holds some 400,000 distinct CDR3 sequences, around 16% seen once.

Sequenced sample: peripheral blood. The chain joins TRBV28 to TRBJ2-7; TRBD1 or TRBD2 may be the D gene (5 bases each). The receptor was derived from a woman aged 18 to 35 with Graves' ophthalmopathy. This CDR3 reads CASSPQSGTSYEQYF. CDR3 bases: TGTGCCAGCAGTCCGCAATCTGGGACCTCCTACGAGCAGTACTTC.